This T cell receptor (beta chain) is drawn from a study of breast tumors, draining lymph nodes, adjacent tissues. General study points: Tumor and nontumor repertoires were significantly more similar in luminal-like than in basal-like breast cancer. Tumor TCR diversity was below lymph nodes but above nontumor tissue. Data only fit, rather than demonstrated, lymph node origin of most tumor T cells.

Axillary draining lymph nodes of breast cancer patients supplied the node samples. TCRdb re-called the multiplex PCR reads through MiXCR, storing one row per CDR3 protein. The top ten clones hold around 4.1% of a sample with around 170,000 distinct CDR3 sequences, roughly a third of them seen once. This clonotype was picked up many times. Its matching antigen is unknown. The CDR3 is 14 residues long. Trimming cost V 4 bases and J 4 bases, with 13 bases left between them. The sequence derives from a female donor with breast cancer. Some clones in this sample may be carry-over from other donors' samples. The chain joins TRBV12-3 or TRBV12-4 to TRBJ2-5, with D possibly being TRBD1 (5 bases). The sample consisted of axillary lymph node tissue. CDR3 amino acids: CASSSTRVGETQYF. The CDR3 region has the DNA TGTGCCAGCAGTTCCACCAGGGTGGGAGAGACCCAGTACTTC.